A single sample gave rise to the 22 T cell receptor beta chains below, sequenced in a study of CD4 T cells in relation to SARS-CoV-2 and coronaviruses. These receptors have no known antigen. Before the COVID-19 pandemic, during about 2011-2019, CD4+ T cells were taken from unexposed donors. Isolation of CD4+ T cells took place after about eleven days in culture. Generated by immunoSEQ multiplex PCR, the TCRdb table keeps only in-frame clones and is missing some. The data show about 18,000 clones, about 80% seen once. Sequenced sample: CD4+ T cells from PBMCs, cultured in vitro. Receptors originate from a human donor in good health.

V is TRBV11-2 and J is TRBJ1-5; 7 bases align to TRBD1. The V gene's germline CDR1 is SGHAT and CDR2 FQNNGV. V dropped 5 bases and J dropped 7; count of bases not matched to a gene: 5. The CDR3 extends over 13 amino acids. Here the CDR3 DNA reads TGTGCCAGCAGCACCGACAGGGTCCAGCCCCAGCATTTT. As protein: CASSTDRVQPQHF. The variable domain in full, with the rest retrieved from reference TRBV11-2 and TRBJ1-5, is EAGVAQSPRYKIIEKRQSVAFWCNPISGHATLYWYQQILGQGPKLLIQFQNNGVVDDSQLPKDRFSAERLKGVDSTLKIQPAKLEDSAVYLCASSTDRVQPQHFGDGTRLSIL.

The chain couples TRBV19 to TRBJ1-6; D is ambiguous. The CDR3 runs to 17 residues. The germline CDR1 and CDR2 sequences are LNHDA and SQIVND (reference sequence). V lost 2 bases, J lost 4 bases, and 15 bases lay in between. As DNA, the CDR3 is TGTGCCAGTAGTATACCGGCCGAACTAAATTATAATTCACCCCTCCACTTT. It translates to CASSIPAELNYNSPLHF.

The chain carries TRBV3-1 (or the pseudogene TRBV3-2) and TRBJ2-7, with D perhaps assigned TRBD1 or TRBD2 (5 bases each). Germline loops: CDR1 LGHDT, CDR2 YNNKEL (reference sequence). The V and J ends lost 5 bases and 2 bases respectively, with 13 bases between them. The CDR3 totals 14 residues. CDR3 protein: CASSYRDGTYEQYF. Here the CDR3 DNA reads TGTGCCAGCAGCTACCGGGACGGGACCTACGAGCAGTACTTC.

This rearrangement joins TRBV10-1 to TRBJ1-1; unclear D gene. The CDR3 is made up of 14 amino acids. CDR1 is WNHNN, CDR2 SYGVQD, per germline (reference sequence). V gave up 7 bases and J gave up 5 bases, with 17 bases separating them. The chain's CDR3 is CASTRTRTETEAFF. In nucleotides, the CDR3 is TGCGCCAGCACACGCACCCGAACGGAAACTGAAGCTTTCTTT.

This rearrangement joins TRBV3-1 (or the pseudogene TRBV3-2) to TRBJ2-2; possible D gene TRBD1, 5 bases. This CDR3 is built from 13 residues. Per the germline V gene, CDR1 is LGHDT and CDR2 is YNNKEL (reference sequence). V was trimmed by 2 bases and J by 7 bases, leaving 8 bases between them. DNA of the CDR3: TGTGCCAGCAGCCAATATAGGGGCGGGGAGCTGTTTTTT. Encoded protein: CASSQYRGGELFF.

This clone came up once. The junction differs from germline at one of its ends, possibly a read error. In DNA form, the CDR3 reads TGCGCCAGCAGCGAAGAGACCACCAGCGGGAGCTCCTACAATGAGCAGTTCTTC. Translation: CASSEETTSGSSYNEQFF. The chain links TRBV4-1 to TRBJ2-1; 8 nucleotides align to TRBD2. Germline CDR1 is MGHRA and CDR2 is YSYEKL. The CDR3 consists of 18 residues.

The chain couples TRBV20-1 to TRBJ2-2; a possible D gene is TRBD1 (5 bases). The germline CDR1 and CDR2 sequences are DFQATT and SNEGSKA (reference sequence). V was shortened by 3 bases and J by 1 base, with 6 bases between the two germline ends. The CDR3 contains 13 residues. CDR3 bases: TGCAGTGCTAGTCAGGGGAACACCGGGGAGCTGTTTTTT. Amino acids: CSASQGNTGELFF.

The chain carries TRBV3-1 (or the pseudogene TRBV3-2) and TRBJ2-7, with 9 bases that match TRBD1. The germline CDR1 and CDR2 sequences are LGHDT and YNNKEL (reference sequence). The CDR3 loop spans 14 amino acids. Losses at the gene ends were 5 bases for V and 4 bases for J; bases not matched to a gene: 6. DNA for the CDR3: TGTGCCAGCAGCTCTTCCGGGACAGGGTACGAGCAGTACTTC. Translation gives CASSSSGTGYEQYF.

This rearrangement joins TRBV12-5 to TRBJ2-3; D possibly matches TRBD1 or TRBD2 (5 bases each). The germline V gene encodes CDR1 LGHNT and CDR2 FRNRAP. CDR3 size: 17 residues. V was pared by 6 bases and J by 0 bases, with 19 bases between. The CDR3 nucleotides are TGTGCTAGTGGCGCCGACCGGGACGGAACTAGCACAGATACGCAGTATTTT. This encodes CASGADRDGTSTDTQYF. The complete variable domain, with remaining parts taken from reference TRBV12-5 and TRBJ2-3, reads DARVTQTPRHKVTEMGQEVTMRCQPILGHNTVFWYRQTMMQGLELLAYFRNRAPLDDSGMPKDRFSAEMPDATLATLKIQPSEPRDSAVYFCASGADRDGTSTDTQYFGPGTRLTVL.

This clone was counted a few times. CDR3 bases: TGTGCCAGCGAGGGCCGGAACACCGGGGAGCTGTTTTTT. Its protein product is CASEGRNTGELFF. The V call is TRBV28, the J call TRBJ2-2; weak D call: TRBD2 (5 bases). With 8 bases removed from V and 1 base from J, the gap between germline ends came to 8 bases. CDR1 is MDHEN, CDR2 SYDVKM, per germline. This CDR3 contains 13 residues. Based on the CDR3 plus reference TRBV28 and TRBJ2-2, the full variable domain is DVKVTQSSRYLVKRTGEKVFLECVQDMDHENMFWYRQDPGLGLRLIYFSYDVKMKEKGDIPEGYSVSREKKERFSLILESASTNQTSMYLCASEGRNTGELFFGEGSRLTVL.

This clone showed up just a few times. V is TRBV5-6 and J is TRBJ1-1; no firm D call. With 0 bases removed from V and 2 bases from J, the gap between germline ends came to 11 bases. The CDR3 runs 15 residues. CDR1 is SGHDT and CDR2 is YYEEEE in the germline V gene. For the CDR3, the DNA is TGTGCCAGCAGCTTGGTAGGGATAAGTAACACTGAAGCTTTCTTT. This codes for CASSLVGISNTEAFF.

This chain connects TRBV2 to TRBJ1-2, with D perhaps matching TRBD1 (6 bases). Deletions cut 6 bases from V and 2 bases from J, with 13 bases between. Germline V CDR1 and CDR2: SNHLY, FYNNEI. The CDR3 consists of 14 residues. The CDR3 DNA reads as TGTGCCAGCAGCCCTAACAGGGAAAACTATGGCTACACCTTC. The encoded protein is CASSPNRENYGYTF.

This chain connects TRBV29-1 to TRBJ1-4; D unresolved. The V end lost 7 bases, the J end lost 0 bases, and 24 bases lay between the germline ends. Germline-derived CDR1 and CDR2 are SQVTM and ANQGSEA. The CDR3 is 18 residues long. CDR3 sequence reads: CSALRPQTPVATNEKLFF. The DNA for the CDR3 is TGCAGCGCTCTCCGTCCCCAAACGCCCGTTGCAACTAATGAAAAACTGTTTTTT.

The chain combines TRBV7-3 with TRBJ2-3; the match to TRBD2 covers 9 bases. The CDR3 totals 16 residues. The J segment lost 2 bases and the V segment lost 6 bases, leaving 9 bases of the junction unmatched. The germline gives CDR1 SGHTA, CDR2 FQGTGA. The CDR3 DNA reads TGTGCCAGCAGTCGCTCGGCGGGAGGGACCACAGATACGCAGTATTTT. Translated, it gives CASSRSAGGTTDTQYF.

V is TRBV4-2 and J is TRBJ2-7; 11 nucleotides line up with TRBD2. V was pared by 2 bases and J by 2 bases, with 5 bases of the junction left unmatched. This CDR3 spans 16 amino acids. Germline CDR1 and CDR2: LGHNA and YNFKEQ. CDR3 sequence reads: CASSQFSGRDTYEQYF. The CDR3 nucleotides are TGTGCCAGCAGCCAATTTAGCGGGAGGGACACCTACGAGCAGTACTTC.

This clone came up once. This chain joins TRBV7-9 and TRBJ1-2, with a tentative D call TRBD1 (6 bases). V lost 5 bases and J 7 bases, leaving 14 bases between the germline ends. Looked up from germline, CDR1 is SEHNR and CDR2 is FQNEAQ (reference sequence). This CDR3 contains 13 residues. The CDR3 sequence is CASSPMGAFGYTF. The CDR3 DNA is TGTGCCAGCAGCCCAATGGGGGCCTTTGGCTACACCTTC.

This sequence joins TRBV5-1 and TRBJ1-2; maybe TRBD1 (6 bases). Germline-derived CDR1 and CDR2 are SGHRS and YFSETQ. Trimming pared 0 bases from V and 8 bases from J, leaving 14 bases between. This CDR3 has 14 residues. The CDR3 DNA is TGCGCCAGCAGCTTGGAGGGGGGGGTTTTCGGCTACACCTTC. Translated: CASSLEGGVFGYTF.

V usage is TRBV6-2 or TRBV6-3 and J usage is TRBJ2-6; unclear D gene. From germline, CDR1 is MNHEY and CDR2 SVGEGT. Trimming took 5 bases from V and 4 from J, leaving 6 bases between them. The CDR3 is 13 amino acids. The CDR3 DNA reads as TGTGCCAGCAGTCGGTCAGGGGCCAACGTCCTGACTTTC. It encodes CASSRSGANVLTF.

Here the CDR3 DNA reads TGTGCCAGCAGCACGAGGGGGGAGGAGACCCAGTACTTC. Protein: CASSTRGEETQYF. The rearrangement uses TRBV5-4 and TRBJ2-5; perhaps D is TRBD1 or TRBD2 (6 bases each). CDR1 is SGHNT and CDR2 is YYREEE in the germline V gene (reference sequence). Trimming shortened V by 4 bases and J by 5 bases, and 12 bases separated the two germline ends. The CDR3 has 13 residues.

This chain's CDR3 is CAISEGLEGLEQFF. The CDR3 nucleotides are TGTGCCATCAGTGAGGGCTTGGAGGGGTTGGAGCAGTTCTTC. The chain joins TRBV10-3 to TRBJ2-1; a possible D gene is TRBD2 (6 bases). Germline CDR1 and CDR2: ENHRY and SYGVKD. Trimming stripped 2 bases from V and 10 bases from J, with 15 bases between. CDR3 size: 14 residues.

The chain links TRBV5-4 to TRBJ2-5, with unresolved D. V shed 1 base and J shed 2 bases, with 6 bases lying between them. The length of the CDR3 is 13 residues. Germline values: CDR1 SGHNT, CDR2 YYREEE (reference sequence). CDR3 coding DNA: TGTGCCAGCAGCTTGCTACCGCAAGAGACCCAGTACTTC. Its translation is CASSLLPQETQYF. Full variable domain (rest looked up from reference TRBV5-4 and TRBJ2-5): ETGVTQSPTHLIKTRGQQVTLRCSSQSGHNTVSWYQQALGQGPQFIFQYYREEENGRGNFPPRFSGLQFPNYSSELNVNALELDDSALYLCASSLLPQETQYFGPGTRLLVL.

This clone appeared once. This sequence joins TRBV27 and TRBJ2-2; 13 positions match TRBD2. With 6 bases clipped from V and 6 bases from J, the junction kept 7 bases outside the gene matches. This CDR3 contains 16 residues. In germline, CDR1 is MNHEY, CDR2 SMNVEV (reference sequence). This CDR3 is CASRKPGLAGSGELFF. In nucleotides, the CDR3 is TGTGCCAGCAGAAAACCGGGACTAGCGGGATCCGGGGAGCTGTTTTTT.